These 9 T cell receptor beta chains were sequenced from one sample in a study of blood T cell repertoires in COVID-19 (dated by TCRdb to about 2020). Library preparation employed the immunoSEQ multiplex PCR assay. In its TCRdb copy, this immuneACCESS table keeps in-frame sequences only and misses some clones. Where compared with another copy, unresolved V genes explain less than half of these, and the others have no known cause. The sample table holds 70,000 to 95,000 clones, of which 78% were seen once. The ten largest clonotypes hold about a third of the sample. The sequencing input was peripheral blood. All receptors derive from a man in his sixties with COVID-19, enrolled during active disease.

The rearrangement uses TRBV4-3 and TRBJ1-1; perhaps TRBD1 as D (6 bases). V lost 0 bases, J lost 0 bases, and 17 bases lay in between. CDR3 size: 18 residues. Germline CDR1 LGHNA, CDR2 YSLEER. CDR3 coding DNA: TGCGCCAGCAGCCAAGACCCTGCGGGGGCCTCTCTGAACACTGAAGCTTTCTTT. Translated: CASSQDPAGASLNTEAFF.

The chain employs TRBV20-1 and TRBJ1-4; perhaps TRBD1 as D (5 bases). Trimming removed 0 bases at V and 12 bases at J, with 8 bases between. There are 11 residues in the CDR3. CDR1 and CDR2 from the germline V gene are DFQATT and SNEGSKA (reference sequence). DNA of the CDR3: TGCAGTGCTAGAGACCGGGGGGAACTGTTTTTT. Translated, it gives CSARDRGELFF.

This rearrangement joins TRBV19 to TRBJ2-3; 7 nucleotides agree with TRBD1. There are 17 residues in the CDR3. The ends lost 5 bases at V and 1 base at J; junction bases unmatched: 12. CDR1 and CDR2 (germline): LNHDA, SQIVND (reference sequence). Here the CDR3 reads CASSLNAGGRGTDTQYF. As DNA, the CDR3 is TGTGCCAGTAGTCTAAACGCAGGGGGAAGGGGCACAGATACGCAGTATTTT.

The chain uses TRBV9 and TRBJ2-5; 11 bases agree with TRBD1. Germline values: CDR1 SGDLS, CDR2 YYNGEE. Trimming at V came to 6 bases and at J to 5 bases, leaving 9 bases not matched to a gene. CDR3 length: 15 amino acids. The CDR3 spells CASTVGTGGRETQYF. CDR3 bases: TGTGCCAGCACCGTTGGGACAGGGGGACGGGAGACCCAGTACTTC. Based on the CDR3 plus reference TRBV9 and TRBJ2-5, the full variable domain is DSGVTQTPKHLITATGQRVTLRCSPRSGDLSVYWYQQSLDQGLQFLIQYYNGEERAKGNILERFSAQQFPDLHSELNLSSLELGDSALYFCASTVGTGGRETQYFGPGTRLLVL.

J is TRBJ2-1 and V is TRBV9, with 11 bases that match TRBD2. Germline loops: CDR1 SGDLS, CDR2 YYNGEE. This CDR3 comprises 16 residues. With V trimmed by 0 bases and J by 16 bases, 15 bases remained unmatched. CDR3 nucleotides: TGTGCCAGCAGCGTAGTGGAAGGGCTAGCGGGGGGCCGTCCCTTCTTC. Residues: CASSVVEGLAGGRPFF.

Only one count was recorded for this clone. The chain has TRBV27 and TRBJ1-2; the match to TRBD1 covers 12 bases. This CDR3 is 17 amino acids long. Germline CDR1 reads MNHEY; CDR2 reads SMNVEV (reference sequence). The junction had 16 bases not matched to a gene; V was cut back by 5 bases and J by 9 bases. DNA of the CDR3: TGTGCCAGCAGTAACCCCATACCGGGACAGGGGGCGAGTAGCTACACCTTC. It is translated as CASSNPIPGQGASSYTF.

This clone was detected once. This chain's CDR3 is CASSSLAPGQSSNQPQHF. The CDR3 nucleotides read TGTGCCAGCAGCTCACTTGCCCCCGGACAGTCTAGCAATCAGCCCCAGCATTTT. The chain couples TRBV7-2 to TRBJ1-5, with D perhaps matching TRBD1 (6 bases). V was pared by 4 bases and J by 0 bases, with 19 bases between. In germline, CDR1 is SGHTA, CDR2 FQGNSA. CDR3 length: 18 amino acids.

The chain combines TRBV11-2 with TRBJ1-1; D is unresolved. The CDR3 is 13 residues long. CDR1 is SGHAT, CDR2 FQNNGV, per germline. The V gene lost 7 bases and the J gene lost 5 bases, with 14 bases spanning the gap. CDR3 residues: CASILRGKTEAFF. CDR3 DNA sequence: TGTGCCAGCATTCTCCGAGGTAAGACTGAAGCTTTCTTT.

The rearrangement uses TRBV9 and TRBJ1-5; D remains unclear. This CDR3 is built from 14 residues. CDR1 is SGDLS and CDR2 is YYNGEE in the germline V gene. V was cut by 2 bases and J by 1 base, with 7 bases left in between. The CDR3 here is CASSVGVSNQPQHF. The CDR3 bases are TGTGCCAGCAGCGTCGGGGTGAGCAATCAGCCCCAGCATTTT.